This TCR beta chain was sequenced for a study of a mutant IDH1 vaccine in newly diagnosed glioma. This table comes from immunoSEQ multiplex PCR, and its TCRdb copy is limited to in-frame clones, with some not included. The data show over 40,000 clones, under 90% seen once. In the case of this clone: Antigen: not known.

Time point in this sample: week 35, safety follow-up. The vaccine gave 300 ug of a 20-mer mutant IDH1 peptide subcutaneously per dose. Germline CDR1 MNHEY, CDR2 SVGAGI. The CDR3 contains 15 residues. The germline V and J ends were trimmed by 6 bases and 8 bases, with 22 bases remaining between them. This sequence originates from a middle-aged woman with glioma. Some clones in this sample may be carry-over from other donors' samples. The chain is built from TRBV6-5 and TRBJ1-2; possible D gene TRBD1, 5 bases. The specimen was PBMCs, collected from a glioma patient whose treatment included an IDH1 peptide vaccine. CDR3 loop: CASSPNAFGGWGYTF. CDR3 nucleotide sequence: TGTGCCAGCAGCCCTAACGCTTTCGGGGGTTGGGGCTACACCTTC.